A single sample gave rise to the 9 T cell receptor beta chains below, sequenced in a study of T cell changes during pregnancy in multiple sclerosis. Some clones are missing from TCRdb's copy, which holds only in-frame ones; the method was immunoSEQ multiplex PCR. This table has about 22,000 clones, more than 85% appearing once. Sample: CD4+ T cells from peripheral blood mononuclear cells, taken in the second trimester of pregnancy. These receptors were obtained from a female donor in good health, enrolled as a control in a pregnancy study.

V gene TRBV6-4 combines with J gene TRBJ2-3, with 7 bases that match TRBD2. Germline V gives CDR1 MRHNA, CDR2 SNTAGT. CDR3 length: 16 residues. J gave up 6 bases and V 6 bases, and 15 bases lay outside the gene matches. CDR3 protein: CASRAAGEGPLDTQYF. CDR3 bases: TGTGCCAGCAGGGCAGCCGGGGAGGGCCCCCTGGATACGCAGTATTTT.

This rearrangement joins TRBV11-2 to TRBJ2-1; 11 bases map to TRBD2. The germline gives CDR1 SGHAT, CDR2 FQNNGV. The trim removed 1 base at V and 4 bases at J, leaving 6 bases unmatched. The CDR3 runs 17 residues. This CDR3 is CASSLGVSGGAYNEQFF. The CDR3 bases are TGTGCCAGCAGCTTAGGGGTTAGCGGGGGGGCTTACAATGAGCAGTTCTTC.

V gene TRBV2 combines with J gene TRBJ2-5, with 11 bases fitting TRBD1. J was trimmed by 5 bases and V by 4 bases; bases with no gene match: 3. The germline CDR1 and CDR2 sequences are SNHLY and FYNNEI. The CDR3 sequence is 14 residues long. The CDR3: CASSGTGGQETQYF. CDR3 sequence (DNA): TGTGCCAGCAGTGGGACAGGGGGCCAGGAGACCCAGTACTTC.

This clone was observed a single time. This chain uses TRBV7-9 with TRBJ1-1; 8 bases are shared with TRBD1. The CDR3 totals 16 residues. Unmatched junction bases numbered 8, after V lost 2 bases and J lost 3 bases. The germline gives CDR1 SEHNR, CDR2 FQNEAQ (reference sequence). CDR3 bases: TGTGCCAGCAGCTTAAGCAGGGGGCTACGGGACACTGAAGCTTTCTTT. As protein: CASSLSRGLRDTEAFF.

This clone is medium-sized in the sample. The chain employs TRBV10-3 and TRBJ2-7, with D possibly matching TRBD2 (6 bases). The CDR3 runs to 14 residues. The V and J ends lost 11 bases and 4 bases respectively, with 21 bases between them. Per germline, CDR1 ENHRY and CDR2 SYGVKD. For the CDR3, the DNA is TGTGCCCTTTCTTCGTCCAGCGGGTCTTACGAGCAGTACTTC. Its protein product is CALSSSSGSYEQYF.

V gene TRBV29-1 combines with J gene TRBJ2-2, with D tentatively TRBD1 (6 bases). This CDR3 is 13 amino acids long. CDR1 and CDR2 (germline): SQVTM, ANQGSEA. Trimming pared 7 bases from V and 2 bases from J, leaving 11 bases between. CDR3 DNA sequence: TGCAGCGCTGGGACATCTAACACCGGGGAGCTGTTTTTT. It yields the protein CSAGTSNTGELFF.

There are a few counts of this clone. V gene TRBV11-1 combines with J gene TRBJ2-7; no definite D call. The CDR3 covers 11 residues. Germline V lookup: CDR1 SGHAT, CDR2 FQDESV (reference sequence). Between the trimmed V and J ends, which lost 1 base and 6 bases, there was a span of 4 bases. The CDR3 here is CASSLGREQYF. The CDR3 nucleotides read TGTGCCAGCAGCTTAGGTCGCGAGCAGTACTTC.

The V and J genes are TRBV5-1 and TRBJ1-1, with TRBD1 as a possible D gene (5 bases). Trimming cost V 0 bases and J 5 bases, with 11 bases left between them. Germline lookup yields CDR1 SGHRS and CDR2 YFSETQ. The CDR3 sequence is 14 residues long. CDR3 in DNA: TGCGCCAGCAGCTTGGATGGGGGGGGGACTGAAGCTTTCTTT. Its translation is CASSLDGGGTEAFF.

The rearrangement links TRBV11-3 to TRBJ2-7; TRBD2 might be the D (6 bases). V was shortened by 3 bases and J by 2 bases, with 11 bases between the two germline ends. There are 14 residues in the CDR3. Germline V gene lookup returns CDR1 SGHNT and CDR2 YENEEA. CDR3 DNA: TGTGCCAGCAGCTTGGGAGGAGGGGCCTACGAGCAGTACTTC. It yields the protein CASSLGGGAYEQYF. Combining the CDR3 with reference TRBV11-3 and TRBJ2-7 gives the whole variable domain EAGVVQSPRYKIIEKKQPVAFWCNPISGHNTLYWYLQNLGQGPELLIRYENEEAVDDSQLPKDRFSAERLKGVDSTLKIQPAELGDSAVYLCASSLGGGAYEQYFGPGTRLTVT.